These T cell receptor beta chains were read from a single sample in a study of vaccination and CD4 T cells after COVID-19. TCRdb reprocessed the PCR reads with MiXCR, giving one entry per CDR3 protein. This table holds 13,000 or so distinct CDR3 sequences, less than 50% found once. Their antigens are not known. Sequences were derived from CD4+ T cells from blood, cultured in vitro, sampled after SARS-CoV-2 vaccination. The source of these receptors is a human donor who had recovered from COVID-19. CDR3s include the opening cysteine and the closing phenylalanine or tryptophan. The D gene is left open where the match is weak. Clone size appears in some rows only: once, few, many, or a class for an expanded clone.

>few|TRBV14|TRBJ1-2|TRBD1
TGTGCCAGCAGCCAAAGACAGGGATTTGGCTACACCTTC
CASSQRQGFGYTF
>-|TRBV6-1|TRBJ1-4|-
TGTGCCAGCAGCCTCGACAGGAGGAATGAAAAACTGTTTTTT
CASSLDRRNEKLFF
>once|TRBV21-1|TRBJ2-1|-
TGTGCCAGCACCGATCTACTCTTAGGGACTAGCGATCACTACAATGAGCAGTTCTTC
CASTDLLLGTSDHYNEQFF
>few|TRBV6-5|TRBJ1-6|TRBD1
TGTGCCAGCAGTTACTCAGGGGGCTCGGGGTCACCCCTCCACTTT
CASSYSGGSGSPLHF
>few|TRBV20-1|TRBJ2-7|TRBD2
TGCAGTGCCACCGGGACTAGCGGGAGTGGACTCTCCTACGAGCAGTACTTC
CSATGTSGSGLSYEQYF
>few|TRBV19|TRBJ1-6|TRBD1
TGTGCCAGTAGCGTATACCCCAAGGGGGCTAATTCACCCCTCCACTTT
CASSVYPKGANSPLHF
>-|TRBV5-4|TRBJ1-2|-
TGTGCCAGCAGCTTAGGCCGGGCACCGACAGGCCGCGCTGGCTACACCTTC
CASSLGRAPTGRAGYTF
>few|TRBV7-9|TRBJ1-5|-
TGTGCCAGCAGCCTGGATAGCAATCAGCCCCAGCATTTT
CASSLDSNQPQHF
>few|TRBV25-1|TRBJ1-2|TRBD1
TGTGCCAGCAGTCAAGGGACAGCTTCTAACTATGGCTACACCTTC
CASSQGTASNYGYTF
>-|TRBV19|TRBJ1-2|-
TGTGCCAGTAGCCCAGGGACACTTCGAGGCTACACCTTC
CASSPGTLRGYTF
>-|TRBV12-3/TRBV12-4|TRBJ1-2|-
TGTGCCAGCAGTCCTGGGGGGCCTAACTATGGCTACACCTTC
CASSPGGPNYGYTF
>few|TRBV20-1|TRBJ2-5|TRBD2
TGCAGTGCTAGAAACCCATCCGGGGGGGAGACCCAGTACTTC
CSARNPSGGETQYF
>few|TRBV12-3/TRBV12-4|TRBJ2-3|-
TGTGCCAGCAGCCATTCGGGGGCGGGCACAGATACGCAGTATTTT
CASSHSGAGTDTQYF
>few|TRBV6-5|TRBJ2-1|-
TGTGCCAGCAGTTACTCACCACCCGGACGGTTCAATGAGCAGTTCTTC
CASSYSPPGRFNEQFF
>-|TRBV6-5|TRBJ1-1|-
TGTGCCAGCAGTTACTCGCCCCAGGTGAACACTGAAGCTTTCTTT
CASSYSPQVNTEAFF
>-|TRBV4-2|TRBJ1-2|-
TGTGCCAGCAGCCAAGCCGCCGCCTATGGCTACACCTTC
CASSQAAAYGYTF
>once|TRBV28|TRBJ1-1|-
TGTGCCAGCAGTTCCGACCGTGCGGGGGCTGAAGCTTTCTTT
CASSSDRAGAEAFF
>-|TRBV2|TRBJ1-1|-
TGTGCCAGCAGTGAAGGGGGCGGGGTTCGGAACACTGAAGCTTTCTTT
CASSEGGGVRNTEAFF
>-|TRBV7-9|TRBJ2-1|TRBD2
TGTGCCAGCAGCCGACTAGCCCTCTACAATGAGCAGTTCTTC
CASSRLALYNEQFF
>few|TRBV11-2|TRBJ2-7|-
TGTGCCAGCAGCTCGACTTACGAGCAGTACTTC
CASSSTYEQYF
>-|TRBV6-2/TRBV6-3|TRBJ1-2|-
TGTGCCAGCAGGGATCCGGGAGCCCCTAACTATGGCTACACCTTC
CASRDPGAPNYGYTF
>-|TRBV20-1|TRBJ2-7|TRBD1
TGCAGTGCTAGAGAAAGGACAGGGGGAAGGTACGAGCAGTACTTC
CSARERTGGRYEQYF
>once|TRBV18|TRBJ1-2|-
TGTGCCAGCTCACCAGGGCCTGACTATGGCTACACCTTC
CASSPGPDYGYTF
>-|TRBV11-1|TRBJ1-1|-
TGTGCCAGCAGCTTATGGGGGCAAGGGACTGAAGCTTTCTTT
CASSLWGQGTEAFF
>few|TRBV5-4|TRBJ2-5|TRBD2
TGTGCCAGCAGCCGGACTAGCGGGAGGGCGGAGACCCAGTACTTC
CASSRTSGRAETQYF
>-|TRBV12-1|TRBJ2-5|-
TGTGCCAGCAGCTTTGTGCGTCCTAGCGGGGGGTCAGAGACCCAGTACTTC
CASSFVRPSGGSETQYF
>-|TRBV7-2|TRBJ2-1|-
TGTGCCAGCAGCTTTACCCTTTACAATGAGCAGTTCTTC
CASSFTLYNEQFF
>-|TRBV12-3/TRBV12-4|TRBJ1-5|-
TGTGCCAGCAGTATGATGGGAGGGAATCAGCCCCAGCATTTT
CASSMMGGNQPQHF
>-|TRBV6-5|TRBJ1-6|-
TGTGCCAGCAGTTACTCGTCGCCGGGGAGCTCCTATAATTCACCCCTCCACTTT
CASSYSSPGSSYNSPLHF
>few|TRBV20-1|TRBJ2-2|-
TGCAGTGCCACTGAGGGGAACACCGGGGAGCTGTTTTTT
CSATEGNTGELFF
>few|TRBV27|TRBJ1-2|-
TGTGCCAGCAGTATAGCAGGACATTGGGGCTACACCTTC
CASSIAGHWGYTF
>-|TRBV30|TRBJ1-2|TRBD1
TGTGCCAACCCGGGACAGCTCTATGGCTACACCTTC
CANPGQLYGYTF
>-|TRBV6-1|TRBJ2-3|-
TGTGCCAGCAGTGTCCGGACTATTGATACGCAGTATTTT
CASSVRTIDTQYF
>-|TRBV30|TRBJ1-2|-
TGTGCCTGGAGTGAAACTAGTTCTAACTATGGCTACACCTTC
CAWSETSSNYGYTF
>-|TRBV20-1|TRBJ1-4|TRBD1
TGCAGTGCGAGCGGACAGGGGGAGGAAAAACTGTTTTTT
CSASGQGEEKLFF
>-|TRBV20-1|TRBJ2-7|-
TGCAGTGCTAGGACTATGGATGCCTCCTACGAGCAGTACTTC
CSARTMDASYEQYF
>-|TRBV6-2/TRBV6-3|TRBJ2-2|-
TGTGCCAGCAACAAACCCCCGGGCACCGGGGAGCTGTTTTTT
CASNKPPGTGELFF
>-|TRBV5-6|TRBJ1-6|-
TGTGCCAGCAGCTTGGCCAAGGGGGGGTATTCACCCCTCCACTTT
CASSLAKGGYSPLHF
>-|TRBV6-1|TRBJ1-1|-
TGTGCCAGCACCGAAGGGCCCGTGAACACTGAAGCTTTCTTT
CASTEGPVNTEAFF
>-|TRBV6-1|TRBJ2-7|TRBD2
TGTGCCAGCAGTCAAACGGGGAGGGTGGCCGAGCAGTACTTC
CASSQTGRVAEQYF
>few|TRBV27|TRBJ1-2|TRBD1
TGTGCCAGCAGTCCCATGGGACAGGGTGCCTATGGCTACACCTTC
CASSPMGQGAYGYTF
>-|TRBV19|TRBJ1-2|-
TGTGCCAGTAGTATGTGGCAGGGAGGCGGCTACACCTTC
CASSMWQGGGYTF
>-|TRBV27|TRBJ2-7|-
TGTGCCAGCAGAATTAGGGACGGAACCTACGAGCAGTACTTC
CASRIRDGTYEQYF
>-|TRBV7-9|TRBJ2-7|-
TGTGCCAGCAGCCCCAGCAGCTACGAGCAGTACTTC
CASSPSSYEQYF
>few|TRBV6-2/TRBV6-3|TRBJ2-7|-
TGTGCCAGCAGGCGGGACATCGAATTCGTCTTC
CASRRDIEFVF
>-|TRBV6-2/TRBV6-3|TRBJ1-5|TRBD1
TGTGCCAGCAGTCCTCTCTGGACAGGAGGTTATGTTGGTAATCAGCCCCAGCATTTT
CASSPLWTGGYVGNQPQHF
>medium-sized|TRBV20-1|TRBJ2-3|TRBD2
TGCAGTGCAAAGACTAGCGGGAGGGCCGGAGGCACAGATACGCAGTATTTT
CSAKTSGRAGGTDTQYF
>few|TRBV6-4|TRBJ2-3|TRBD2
TGTGCCAGCAGTGACTCGGCGGGGGGGCCAGATACGCAGTATTTT
CASSDSAGGPDTQYF
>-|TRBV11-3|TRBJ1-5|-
TGTGCCAGCAGCTTAGATCACAATCAGCCCCAGCATTTT
CASSLDHNQPQHF
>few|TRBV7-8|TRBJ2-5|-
TGTGCCAGCAGCCAAGACCGGCGGCAAGAGACCCAGTACTTC
CASSQDRRQETQYF
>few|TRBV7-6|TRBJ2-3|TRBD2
TGTGCCAGCAGCGGGGGGGGCACAGATACGCAGTATTTT
CASSGGGTDTQYF
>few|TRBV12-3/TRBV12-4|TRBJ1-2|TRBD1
TGTGCCAGCAGTGGGACAGGGCGAAGTTATGGCTACACCTTC
CASSGTGRSYGYTF
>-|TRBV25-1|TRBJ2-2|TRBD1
TGTGCCAGCAACAGGGGAACCGGGGAGCTGTTTTTT
CASNRGTGELFF
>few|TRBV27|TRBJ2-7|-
TGTGCCAGCAGTTTGACACCAAGCTCCTACGAGCAGTACTTC
CASSLTPSSYEQYF